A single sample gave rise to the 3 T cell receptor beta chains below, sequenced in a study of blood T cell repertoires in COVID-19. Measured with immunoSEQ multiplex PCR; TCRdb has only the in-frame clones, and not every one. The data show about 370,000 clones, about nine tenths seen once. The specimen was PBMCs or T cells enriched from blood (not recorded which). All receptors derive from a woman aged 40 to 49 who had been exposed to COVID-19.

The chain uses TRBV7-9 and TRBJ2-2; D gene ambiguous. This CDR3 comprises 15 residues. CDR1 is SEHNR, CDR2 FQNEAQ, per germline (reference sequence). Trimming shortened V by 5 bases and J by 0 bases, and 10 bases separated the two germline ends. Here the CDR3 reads CASSRGGSNTGELFF. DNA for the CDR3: TGTGCCAGCAGCCGAGGCGGTTCGAACACCGGGGAGCTGTTTTTT.

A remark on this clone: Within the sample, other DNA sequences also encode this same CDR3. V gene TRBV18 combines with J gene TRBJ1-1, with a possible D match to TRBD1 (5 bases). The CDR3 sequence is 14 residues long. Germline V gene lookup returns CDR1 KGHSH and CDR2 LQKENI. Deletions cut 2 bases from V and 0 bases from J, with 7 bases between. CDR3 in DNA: TGTGCCAGCTCACCAGACAGAATGAACACTGAAGCTTTCTTT. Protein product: CASSPDRMNTEAFF.

The CDR3 DNA reads as TGTGCCAGTACCCCAAGACGCGGGGTGGGGACTGAAGCTTTCTTT. The encoded protein is CASTPRRGVGTEAFF. V is TRBV19 and J is TRBJ1-1; D gene uncertain. Looked up from germline, CDR1 is LNHDA and CDR2 is SQIVND (reference sequence). Between the trimmed V and J ends, which lost 7 bases and 5 bases, there was a span of 20 bases. This CDR3 comprises 15 residues.